A single sample is the source of the 21 T cell receptor beta chains below, sequenced in a study of blood T cell repertoires in COVID-19. Using immunoSEQ multiplex PCR, the repertoire was profiled, and TCRdb retains in-frame clones only, with some absent. In the table there are 300,000 to 400,000 clones, around 92% of which are singletons. Source material: peripheral blood. The receptors derive from a woman in her 30s with COVID-19, enrolled during active disease.

A few counts support this clone. This CDR3 is CASSLAGTGGIDEQYF. The CDR3 DNA reads TGTGCCAGCAGCTTAGCTGGGACAGGGGGAATCGACGAGCAGTACTTC. The V gene is TRBV7-9, the J gene TRBJ2-7; the match to TRBD1 covers 11 bases. Germline values: CDR1 SEHNR, CDR2 FQNEAQ (reference sequence). Losses at the gene ends were 0 bases for V and 5 bases for J; bases not matched to a gene: 6. The CDR3 is 16 residues long. Based on the CDR3 plus reference TRBV7-9 and TRBJ2-7, the full variable domain is DTGVSQNPRHKITKRGQNVTFRCDPISEHNRLYWYRQTLGQGPEFLTYFQNEAQLEKSRLLSDRFSAERPKGSFSTLEIQRTEQGDSAMYLCASSLAGTGGIDEQYFGPGTRLTVT.

The chain joins TRBV5-5 to TRBJ1-2; D gene unclear. Trimming pared 4 bases from V and 7 bases from J, leaving 14 bases between. The CDR3 is 13 residues long. The germline CDR1 and CDR2 sequences are SGHKS and YYEKEE (reference sequence). CDR3 bases: TGTGCCAGCAGCCCCCTCACAGTGGGTGGCTACACCTTC. This encodes CASSPLTVGGYTF.

The V gene is TRBV6-6, the J gene TRBJ1-6; D gene unclear. Trimming took off 5 bases at V and 0 bases at J, with 17 bases between the two ends. Per the germline V gene, CDR1 is MNHNY and CDR2 is SVGAGI (reference sequence). The CDR3 is made up of 18 amino acids. The CDR3 bases are TGTGCCAGCAGTCCCGGCCTACCCAGCGGCTCCTATAATTCACCCCTCCACTTT. Its translation is CASSPGLPSGSYNSPLHF.

The chain has TRBV6-5 and TRBJ2-2, with D perhaps TRBD2 (6 bases). The CDR3 contains 15 residues. V was pared by 5 bases and J by 7 bases, with 17 bases between. Looked up from germline, CDR1 is MNHEY and CDR2 is SVGAGI. The CDR3 loop reads CASSHPGAGGGELFF. For the CDR3, the DNA is TGTGCCAGCAGTCACCCGGGCGCCGGGGGCGGGGAGCTGTTTTTT.

J is TRBJ2-3 and V is TRBV13; a possible D gene is TRBD2 (7 bases). Germline lookup yields CDR1 PRHDT and CDR2 FYEKMQ (reference sequence). This CDR3 is built from 14 residues. V lost 6 bases, J lost 6 bases, and 16 bases lay in between. The CDR3 DNA is TGTGCCAGCAGAAAGGGGGGGCGTTCGGATACGCAGTATTTT. This codes for CASRKGGRSDTQYF.

V and J are TRBV7-9 and TRBJ2-3; 9 bases fit TRBD1. The CDR3 loop spans 19 amino acids. Unmatched junction bases numbered 21, after V lost 5 bases and J lost 6 bases. Germline V CDR1 and CDR2: SEHNR, FQNEAQ (reference sequence). CDR3 in DNA: TGTGCCAGCAGCCGCCGGGACAGGGCCGGACCCAGCGGGGTTGATACGCAGTATTTT. Translating it yields CASSRRDRAGPSGVDTQYF.

The chain recombines TRBV7-6 with TRBJ1-5; D is ambiguous. The germline V and J ends were trimmed by 1 base and 3 bases, with 10 bases remaining between them. This CDR3 is built from 15 residues. Per the germline V gene, CDR1 is SGHVS and CDR2 is FNYEAQ. DNA of the CDR3: TGTGCCAGCAGCTTAGAACCCGGGTTCAATCAGCCCCAGCATTTT. It specifies CASSLEPGFNQPQHF.

Concerning this clone: Here the CDR3 omits its conserved ending phenylalanine or tryptophan, so a read error is the likely source. The DNA is left out, because the CDR3 cannot be placed on it with certainty; the CDR3 is given as TCRdb lists it. The chain employs TRBV5-6 and TRBJ1-4. Germline values: CDR1 SGHDT, CDR2 YYEEEE. Both ends counted, the CDR3 spans 10 residues. CDR3 in amino acids: CASSVWGGIP.

This clone came up a few times. The chain recombines TRBV4-1 with TRBJ2-7, with D uncertain. V lost 0 bases, J lost 4 bases, and 10 bases lay in between. The CDR3 loop spans 14 amino acids. CDR1 MGHRA and CDR2 YSYEKL come from the germline V gene. The CDR3 sequence is CASSQDRWSYEQYV. The CDR3 DNA reads as TGCGCCAGCAGCCAAGATAGGTGGAGTTACGAGCAGTACGTC.

The rearrangement uses TRBV28 and TRBJ2-1; TRBD2 matches 7 bases. Per the germline V gene, CDR1 is MDHEN and CDR2 is SYDVKM. The junction had 4 bases not matched to a gene; V was cut back by 2 bases and J by 0 bases. CDR3 length: 16 residues. The CDR3 region is CASSLRGLSSYNEQFF. The CDR3, as DNA: TGTGCCAGCAGTTTACGGGGACTAAGCTCCTACAATGAGCAGTTCTTC.

The CDR3 protein is CASSYLSGQGPYEQYV. The CDR3 coding sequence is TGTGCCAGCAGTTACTTGTCAGGACAGGGTCCCTACGAGCAGTACGTC. The chain carries TRBV6-5 and TRBJ2-7; 8 bases fit TRBD1. The CDR3 has 16 amino acids. Trimming at V came to 1 base and at J to 2 bases, leaving 7 bases not matched to a gene. Germline values: CDR1 MNHEY, CDR2 SVGAGI.

This sequence joins TRBV7-9 and TRBJ1-2, with D possibly TRBD1 on 6 matching bases. The CDR3 has 16 residues. Per germline, CDR1 SEHNR and CDR2 FQNEAQ (reference sequence). V was cut by 2 bases and J by 3 bases, with 16 bases left in between. CDR3 DNA: TGTGCCAGCAGCTTACGACAGGCCCCGGCCCACTATGGCTACACCTTC. This gives the protein CASSLRQAPAHYGYTF.

This sequence joins TRBV3-1 (or the pseudogene TRBV3-2) and TRBJ2-1; TRBD1 matches at 12 bases. CDR1 and CDR2 (germline): LGHDT, YNNKEL (reference sequence). The junction had 11 bases not matched to a gene; V was cut back by 4 bases and J by 4 bases. This CDR3 region has 18 residues. The CDR3 region is CASSRLPGTGGNYNEQFF. The CDR3 bases are TGTGCCAGCAGCCGCCTACCCGGGACAGGGGGCAATTACAATGAGCAGTTCTTC.

The rearrangement links TRBV11-2 to TRBJ1-5; no clear D. The V gene lost 5 bases and the J gene lost 5 bases, with 10 bases spanning the gap. Germline V gene data show CDR1 as SGHAT and CDR2 as FQNNGV. The CDR3 extends over 13 amino acids. The CDR3 DNA sequence: TGTGCCAGCAGCCCAGACTTCGATCAGCCCCAGCATTTT. It encodes CASSPDFDQPQHF.

The rearrangement uses TRBV10-3 and TRBJ1-3; 8 bases are shared with TRBD1. CDR3 size: 15 residues. Germline V gene sequence: CDR1 ENHRY, CDR2 SYGVKD. J lost 3 bases, V lost 5 bases, and 6 bases had no gene match. The CDR3 loop is CAISLDRGLGNTIYF. CDR3 DNA sequence: TGTGCCATCAGTCTAGACAGGGGACTTGGAAACACCATATATTTT.

The chain has TRBV5-1 and TRBJ2-7; 8 nucleotides align to TRBD2. The J segment lost 6 bases and the V segment lost 0 bases, leaving 11 bases of the junction unmatched. The CDR3 contains 16 residues. Germline V gene data show CDR1 as SGHRS and CDR2 as YFSETQ. The CDR3, as DNA: TGCGCCAGCAGCTTGGGATCAGGACTAGCTGGGGGCGAGCAGTACTTC. Residues: CASSLGSGLAGGEQYF.

This clone was seen only once. The V gene is TRBV6-5, the J gene TRBJ1-1; weak D call: TRBD1 (5 bases). CDR1 is MNHEY, CDR2 SVGAGI, per germline. The CDR3 is 12 residues long. V was cut by 7 bases and J by 10 bases, with 16 bases left in between. The CDR3 nucleotides read TGTGCCAGCACCTTCCTGGGGGGAGCAGCTTTCTTT. It codes for CASTFLGGAAFF.

The chain uses TRBV11-3 and TRBJ1-4; D is unresolved. Trimming removed 5 bases from V and 4 bases from J, with 14 bases in between. CDR1 and CDR2 (germline): SGHNT, YENEEA. The CDR3 runs 15 residues. CDR3 in DNA: TGTGCCAGCAGCGTACGACTCGCAAATAATGAAAAACTGTTTTTT. It is translated as CASSVRLANNEKLFF.

This rearrangement joins TRBV4-1 to TRBJ2-5; maybe TRBD2 (6 bases). V was shortened by 1 base and J by 5 bases, with 8 bases between the two germline ends. Germline values: CDR1 MGHRA, CDR2 YSYEKL. The CDR3 sequence is 13 residues long. The CDR3 coding sequence is TGCGCCAGCAGCCAAGGACTAGTGGAGACCCAGTACTTC. Its protein product is CASSQGLVETQYF.

This chain links TRBV19 with TRBJ2-2; D not resolved. V gave up 3 bases and J gave up 3 bases, with 11 bases separating them. The CDR3 extends over 15 amino acids. The germline V gene encodes CDR1 LNHDA and CDR2 SQIVND (reference sequence). The CDR3 region has the DNA TGTGCCAGTAGTATCTCATCTAGTTACACCGGGGAGCTGTTTTTT. Protein product: CASSISSSYTGELFF.

This chain uses TRBV6-2 or TRBV6-3 with TRBJ2-6, with D possibly TRBD1 on 6 matching bases. Germline-derived CDR1 and CDR2 are MNHEY and SVGEGT. V lost 2 bases and J lost 4, with 12 bases in between. CDR3 length equals 16 residues. The CDR3 region is CASSYGSGDGANVLTF. The CDR3 nucleotides read TGTGCCAGCAGTTACGGTTCAGGGGACGGGGCCAACGTCCTGACTTTC.